A selection of T cell receptor beta chains follows, all from one sample in a study of blood T cell repertoires in COVID-19. Using immunoSEQ multiplex PCR, the repertoire was profiled, and TCRdb retains in-frame clones only, with some absent. The table records 250,000 or so clones, approximately 90% of them present only once. The sequencing input was peripheral blood. The receptors were sampled from a woman between 40 and 55 years old who had recovered from COVID-19. Each CDR3 is given with its conserved first and last residue. A D gene is named only where the DNA matches it firmly. For some rows the clone size is stated as once, few or many, or as a class when expanded; others skip it.

clone_size	j_call	d_call	v_call	cdr3_aa	cdr3_nt
.	TRBJ1-2	.	TRBV7-9	CASSLDHRATGSRPTYTF	TGTGCCAGCAGCCTTGACCACAGGGCCACGGGGAGCCGCCCCACCTACACCTTC
few	TRBJ1-6	TRBD1	TRBV13	CASSQGQGSTPLHF	TGTGCCAGCAGCCAGGGACAGGGGTCGACACCCCTCCACTTT
.	TRBJ2-2	.	TRBV19	CASSIFADTGELFF	TGTGCCAGTAGTATTTTCGCGGACACCGGGGAGCTGTTTTTT
.	TRBJ2-1	TRBD2	TRBV7-3	CASSSGGLAGSWLGNEQFF	TGTGCCAGCAGCTCCGGAGGACTAGCGGGAAGTTGGCTGGGCAATGAGCAGTTCTTC
.	TRBJ1-5	TRBD1	TRBV30	CAWNPNTGENQPQHF	TGTGCCTGGAACCCAAACACAGGGGAAAATCAGCCCCAGCATTTT
.	TRBJ2-3	.	TRBV9	CASSVGGASVDTQYF	TGTGCCAGCAGCGTAGGTGGGGCTAGCGTAGATACGCAGTATTTT
few	TRBJ1-2	.	TRBV19	CASSKGQAAGVYGYTF	TGTGCCAGTAGTAAAGGCCAGGCGGCAGGGGTCTATGGCTACACCTTC
few	TRBJ1-2	.	TRBV30	CAWSQGGAGGYTF	TGTGCCTGGAGCCAGGGAGGCGCGGGGGGCTACACCTTC
.	TRBJ2-7	TRBD2	TRBV19	CASSIGPPSGRAYEQYF	TGTGCCAGTAGTATAGGCCCCCCCAGCGGGAGAGCCTACGAGCAGTACTTC
.	TRBJ2-5	.	TRBV5-1	CASSTQDRRGETQYF	TGCGCCAGCAGCACTCAGGACAGGCGGGGAGAGACCCAGTACTTC
.	TRBJ2-2	.	TRBV30	CAWRALESGQGGELFF	TGTGCCTGGAGGGCACTCGAATCGGGACAAGGAGGGGAGCTGTTTTTT
.	TRBJ2-3	TRBD2	TRBV7-9	CASSRSGRPPTDTQYF	TGTGCCAGCAGCCGTAGCGGGAGGCCCCCCACAGATACGCAGTATTTT
.	TRBJ2-5	.	TRBV18	CASSPGIETQYF	TGTGCCAGCTCACCCGGGATAGAGACCCAGTACTTC
.	TRBJ2-1	.	TRBV27	CASYYAGEQFF	TGTGCCAGCTACTATGCGGGTGAGCAGTTCTTC
.	TRBJ2-5	TRBD1	TRBV5-6	CASSPGTVQETQYF	TGTGCCAGCAGCCCCGGGACAGTACAAGAGACCCAGTACTTC
.	TRBJ1-1	.	TRBV6-5	CASSQRQKMNTEAFF	TGTGCCAGCAGTCAACGACAGAAAATGAACACTGAAGCTTTCTTT
once	TRBJ2-4	TRBD1	TRBV15	CATLTGGADLYF	TGTGCCACGCTGACAGGGGGCGCGGATCTGTACTTC
.	TRBJ1-1	.	TRBV7-2	CASSPPGPRAFF	TGTGCCAGCAGCCCCCCGGGTCCACGGGCTTTCTTT
.	TRBJ2-5	.	TRBV15	CATSRDPQGRETQYF	TGTGCCACCAGCAGAGACCCACAGGGGAGGGAGACCCAGTACTTC